A single sample is the source of the 15 T cell receptor beta chains below, sequenced in a study of CD8 T cells in Susac syndrome. The RNA input was about 0.45 to 1 ug, and it was reverse transcribed with random hexamers. Via MiXCR, TCRdb re-called the immunoSEQ multiplex PCR reads, giving one row per CDR3 protein. Here the sample spans around 170,000 distinct CDR3 sequences, 95% being singletons. Sequencing was done on a sample of CD8+ T cells from PBMCs. These receptors originate from a human donor with Susac syndrome.

V and J are TRBV20-1 and TRBJ2-3; 10 bases agree with TRBD2. This CDR3 has 18 residues. Trimming took 6 bases from V and 0 from J; bases not matched to a gene: 15. CDR1 and CDR2 (germline): DFQATT, SNEGSKA (reference sequence). The CDR3: CSANPPQREGPSTDTQYF. For the CDR3, the DNA is TGCAGTGCCAACCCCCCCCAGCGGGAGGGCCCCAGCACAGATACGCAGTATTTT.

The chain combines TRBV19 with TRBJ1-2; no definite D call. In germline, CDR1 is LNHDA, CDR2 SQIVND (reference sequence). The CDR3 spans 15 residues. Trimming cost V 6 bases and J 1 base, with 15 bases left between them. The CDR3 DNA reads as TGTGCCAGTAGCCGATCCACATTGAGTAACTATGGCTACACCTTC. Amino acids: CASSRSTLSNYGYTF.

This chain connects TRBV27 to TRBJ2-7; TRBD2 matches 13 bases. Germline V gives CDR1 MNHEY, CDR2 SMNVEV (reference sequence). The ends lost 6 bases at V and 2 bases at J; junction bases unmatched: 22. This CDR3 comprises 21 residues. CDR3 sequence: CASSWGDQTSGRPQTTYEQYF. As DNA, the CDR3 is TGTGCCAGCAGCTGGGGGGACCAGACTAGCGGGAGGCCCCAAACTACCTACGAGCAGTACTTC.

The V and J genes are TRBV24-1 and TRBJ2-4; a possible D gene is TRBD1 (6 bases). V dropped 9 bases and J dropped 11 bases, with 16 bases sitting between them. Germline V gives CDR1 KGHDR, CDR2 SFDVKD. CDR3 length: 12 amino acids. CDR3 sequence reads: CATATSTGFQYF. The CDR3 DNA sequence: TGTGCCACCGCTACTTCTACAGGGTTTCAGTACTTC.

The rearrangement uses TRBV12-3 or TRBV12-4 and TRBJ2-3; D is unclear. This CDR3 comprises 11 residues. Trimming cost V 8 bases and J 0 bases, with 3 bases left between them. The CDR3 sequence is CASLSTDTQYF. The DNA for the CDR3 is TGTGCCAGCCTAAGCACAGATACGCAGTATTTT.

A single count supports this clonotype. The rearrangement joins TRBV2 to TRBJ1-2, with TRBD1 matching 12 bases. The germline V gene has CDR1 SNHLY and CDR2 FYNNEI. The CDR3 extends over 13 amino acids. With V trimmed by 6 bases and J by 4 bases, 0 bases remained unmatched. The CDR3 loop is CASRGQGAYGYTF. DNA for the CDR3: TGTGCCAGCAGGGGACAGGGGGCCTATGGCTACACCTTC.

V gene TRBV12-3 or TRBV12-4 combines with J gene TRBJ2-7, with D perhaps TRBD2 (6 bases). V lost 2 bases to trimming and J lost 0 bases, with 17 bases between them. CDR3 length: 17 residues. The CDR3 region is CASSLTFGTLSSYEQYF. In nucleotides, the CDR3 is TGTGCCAGCAGTTTAACCTTTGGGACTCTTAGCTCCTACGAGCAGTACTTC.

The CDR3 reads CASSLRGWETQYF. The CDR3 DNA is TGTGCCAGCAGCTTACGAGGGTGGGAGACCCAGTACTTC. The chain has TRBV13 and TRBJ2-5; TRBD2 might be the D (5 bases). Germline lookup yields CDR1 PRHDT and CDR2 FYEKMQ (reference sequence). V lost 2 bases, J lost 5 bases, and 9 bases lay in between. The CDR3 is made up of 13 amino acids.

V is TRBV4-1 and J is TRBJ2-1; 9 nucleotides line up with TRBD2. Losses at the gene ends were 4 bases for V and 4 bases for J; bases not matched to a gene: 5. The CDR3 length is 15 residues. Germline CDR1 and CDR2: MGHRA and YSYEKL. CDR3 protein: CASSPTSGEYNEQFF. The CDR3 DNA sequence: TGCGCCAGCAGCCCGACTAGCGGAGAGTACAATGAGCAGTTCTTC.

The J gene is TRBJ1-5, the V gene TRBV28; D unclear. There are 12 residues in the CDR3. Germline-derived CDR1 and CDR2 are MDHEN and SYDVKM. V lost 3 bases to trimming and J lost 4 bases, with 4 bases between them. CDR3 sequence: CASSFENQPQHF. The CDR3 DNA sequence: TGTGCCAGCAGTTTTGAAAATCAGCCCCAGCATTTT.

The gene calls are TRBV6-5 and TRBJ1-2, with a possible D match to TRBD1 (5 bases). Germline CDR1 is MNHEY and CDR2 is SVGAGI. Trimming shortened V by 5 bases and J by 7 bases, and 17 bases separated the two germline ends. This CDR3 has 14 amino acids. CDR3 DNA: TGTGCCAGCAGTGCCCCAAGCAGGGTCGCTGGCTACACCTTC. Its translation: CASSAPSRVAGYTF.

The chain carries TRBV20-1 and TRBJ2-2; D gene ambiguous. Germline V CDR1 and CDR2: DFQATT, SNEGSKA (reference sequence). Trimming left V 4 bases short and J 0 bases short, with 12 bases between. This CDR3 has 15 amino acids. The CDR3 region has the DNA TGCAGTGCTACCTCCCTGGGAACGAACACCGGGGAGCTGTTTTTT. Its translation is CSATSLGTNTGELFF.

This chain joins TRBV20-1 and TRBJ1-2; 10 bases agree with TRBD1. Germline CDR1 reads DFQATT; CDR2 reads SNEGSKA (reference sequence). With V trimmed by 0 bases and J by 5 bases, 3 bases remained unmatched. There are 14 residues in the CDR3. The CDR3 DNA follows: TGCAGTGCTAGAGAGACAGGGGGCGCATATGGCTACACCTTC. It encodes CSARETGGAYGYTF.

The rearrangement uses TRBV6-6 and TRBJ1-5; D unclear. The CDR3 length is 14 residues. V dropped 2 bases and J dropped 3 bases, with 8 bases sitting between them. Looked up from germline, CDR1 is MNHNY and CDR2 is SVGAGI (reference sequence). This CDR3 reads CASSYVENNQPQHF. Written as DNA, the CDR3 is TGTGCCAGCAGTTACGTGGAGAACAATCAGCCCCAGCATTTT.

CDR3 residues: CASSVNSLSYEQYF. The CDR3 DNA reads TGTGCCAGCAGCGTAAACAGCCTCTCCTACGAGCAGTACTTC. The chain carries TRBV9 and TRBJ2-7; D is unclear. The germline CDR1 and CDR2 sequences are SGDLS and YYNGEE. V was clipped by 1 base and J by 0 bases, with 8 bases between them. This CDR3 is 14 amino acids long.